Below, 27 T cell receptor beta chains from the same sample are listed, as sequenced in a study of CD8 T cells in Susac syndrome. The authors reverse transcribed roughly 0.5 to 1 ug RNA with random hexamers. A single record per CDR3 protein comes from TCRdb applying MiXCR to the immunoSEQ multiplex PCR reads. The sample lists 150,000 to 200,000 distinct CDR3 sequences; just over 90% were seen once. The sequenced sample consisted of CD4+ T cells from PBMCs. All receptors derive from a human donor in good health.

The gene calls are TRBV2 and TRBJ1-4; a possible D gene is TRBD1 (6 bases). Germline CDR1 and CDR2: SNHLY and FYNNEI. Trimming took off 7 bases at V and 4 bases at J, with 10 bases between the two ends. The CDR3 extends over 13 amino acids. CDR3 region: CASNGQINEKLFF. The CDR3 DNA follows: TGTGCCAGCAACGGACAGATTAATGAAAAACTGTTTTTT. Together with reference TRBV2 and TRBJ1-4, the CDR3 gives the full variable domain: EPEVTQTPSHQVTQMGQEVILRCVPISNHLYFYWYRQILGQKVEFLVSFYNNEISEKSEIFDDQFSVERPDGSNFTLKIRSTKLEDSAMYFCASNGQINEKLFFGSGTQLSVL.

The rearrangement links TRBV5-5 to TRBJ1-4; the D gene is possibly TRBD1 (6 bases). The V and J ends lost 3 bases and 8 bases respectively, with 23 bases between them. Per germline, CDR1 SGHKS and CDR2 YYEKEE (reference sequence). The CDR3 covers 17 residues. The CDR3 protein is CASSSLRPGTTGEKLFF. Here the CDR3 DNA reads TGTGCCAGCAGCTCTTTACGCCCGGGGACAACGGGGGAAAAACTGTTTTTT.

The chain employs TRBV19 and TRBJ1-4; D unresolved. V dropped 3 bases and J dropped 6 bases, with 11 bases sitting between them. This CDR3 contains 14 residues. Germline lookup yields CDR1 LNHDA and CDR2 SQIVND (reference sequence). CDR3 sequence: CASSITATDEKLFF. The CDR3 bases are TGTGCCAGTAGTATCACAGCCACCGATGAAAAACTGTTTTTT.

The CDR3 reads CASRAGLTTDTQYF. As DNA, the CDR3 is TGTGCCAGCAGGGCCGGATTAACCACAGATACGCAGTATTTT. The V gene is TRBV12-3 or TRBV12-4, the J gene TRBJ2-3; D not certain. V gave up 6 bases and J gave up 2 bases, with 12 bases separating them. This CDR3 has 14 amino acids.

This clonotype appeared once. This chain links TRBV29-1 with TRBJ2-2; 7 nucleotides line up with TRBD1. From germline, CDR1 is SQVTM and CDR2 ANQGSEA. The CDR3 length is 12 residues. V shed 6 bases, J shed 7 bases, and the junction held 5 bases outside the gene matches. The CDR3 DNA reads as TGCAGCGTAGAGGGGGCCAACGGGGAGCTGTTTTTT. Translation: CSVEGANGELFF.

The chain carries TRBV12-3 or TRBV12-4 and TRBJ2-3; D gene unclear. Trimming shortened V by 7 bases and J by 2 bases, and 4 bases separated the two germline ends. The CDR3 is 11 residues long. In DNA, the CDR3 is TGTGCCAGCAAATACACAGATACGCAGTATTTT. This encodes CASKYTDTQYF.

The V call is TRBV6-1, the J call TRBJ2-5; 11 bases match TRBD2. Germline CDR1 reads MNHNS; CDR2 reads SASEGT. This CDR3 has 14 amino acids. J gave up 4 bases and V 5 bases, and 3 bases lay outside the gene matches. The CDR3 here is CASSLAGGRETQYF. The CDR3 DNA is TGTGCCAGCAGTCTAGCGGGGGGACGAGAGACCCAGTACTTC.

This chain uses TRBV2 with TRBJ2-5; TRBD2 aligns across 13 bases. This CDR3 region has 16 residues. J gave up 7 bases and V 2 bases, and 7 bases lay outside the gene matches. The germline gives CDR1 SNHLY, CDR2 FYNNEI. The CDR3 here is CASSETTSGGAWTQYF. The CDR3 coding sequence is TGTGCCAGCAGTGAAACAACTAGCGGGGGGGCGTGGACCCAGTACTTC.

The rearrangement links TRBV11-2 to TRBJ2-3; weak D call: TRBD2 (6 bases). Trimming stripped 2 bases from V and 6 bases from J, with 12 bases between. This CDR3 is 14 amino acids long. The germline gives CDR1 SGHAT, CDR2 FQNNGV. The CDR3 sequence: CASSLWAGSDTQYF. CDR3 sequence (DNA): TGTGCCAGCAGCTTATGGGCGGGATCGGATACGCAGTATTTT.

The rearrangement links TRBV12-3 or TRBV12-4 to TRBJ1-2; 7 bases are a match to TRBD1. CDR3 size: 11 residues. The junction had 7 bases not matched to a gene; V was cut back by 6 bases and J by 12 bases. CDR3 sequence: CASRRQGPHTF. In DNA form, the CDR3 reads TGTGCCAGCAGGCGACAGGGCCCCCACACCTTC.

This chain uses TRBV18 with TRBJ2-2; D unresolved. Trimming took 2 bases from V and 3 from J, leaving 7 bases between them. The CDR3 has 14 residues. CDR1 is KGHSH and CDR2 is LQKENI in the germline V gene. CDR3 protein: CASSPGSDTGELFF. In nucleotides, the CDR3 is TGTGCCAGCTCACCAGGTTCCGACACCGGGGAGCTGTTTTTT.

CDR3 in DNA: TGCGCCAGCAGCTTGGGACTCCGAGGATCGGGCCAAGAGACCCAGTACTTC. It is translated as CASSLGLRGSGQETQYF. The chain employs TRBV5-1 and TRBJ2-5; D is unclear. V was pared by 0 bases and J by 1 base, with 16 bases between. The length of the CDR3 is 17 residues. In germline, CDR1 is SGHRS, CDR2 YFSETQ.

The table lists this clonotype with a count of one. The chain combines TRBV6-6 with TRBJ1-2, with a tentative D call TRBD1 (6 bases). This CDR3 spans 16 amino acids. Looked up from germline, CDR1 is MNHNY and CDR2 is SVGAGI (reference sequence). V shed 4 bases and J shed 2 bases, with 17 bases lying between them. The CDR3 sequence: CASSSFISGGNYGYTF. The CDR3 DNA follows: TGTGCCAGCAGTTCCTTCATTTCGGGGGGCAACTATGGCTACACCTTC.

The genes are TRBV7-8 and TRBJ2-5; the D gene is possibly TRBD2 (6 bases). The ends were cut back, 5 bases at V and 1 base at J, with 17 bases in the middle. Germline V gene lookup returns CDR1 SGHVS and CDR2 FQNEAQ. This CDR3 comprises 16 residues. DNA of the CDR3: TGTGCCAGCAGCCAGAGTCGCGGGGCGGTCCAAGAGACCCAGTACTTC. This translates into CASSQSRGAVQETQYF. The full variable domain, completed using reference TRBV7-8 and TRBJ2-5, is GAGVSQSPRYKVAKRGQDVALRCDPISGHVSLFWYQQALGQGPEFLTYFQNEAQLDKSGLPSDRFFAERPEGSVSTLKIQRTQQEDSAVYLCASSQSRGAVQETQYFGPGTRLLVL.

The chain employs TRBV18 and TRBJ1-3; 7 nucleotides line up with TRBD1. This CDR3 has 14 amino acids. Losses at the gene ends were 5 bases for V and 1 base for J; bases not matched to a gene: 2. Germline V lookup: CDR1 KGHSH, CDR2 LQKENI. The CDR3 protein is CASSSTGSGNTIYF. CDR3 sequence (DNA): TGTGCCAGCTCATCGACAGGGTCTGGAAACACCATATATTTT.

The rearrangement uses TRBV5-6 and TRBJ2-5; no firm D call. CDR1 is SGHDT, CDR2 YYEEEE, per germline. The CDR3 length is 14 residues. Trimming took off 1 base at V and 2 bases at J, with 9 bases between the two ends. The DNA for the CDR3 is TGTGCCAGCAGCTTGAAGCAACCTCAAGAGACCCAGTACTTC. This translates into CASSLKQPQETQYF.

This chain connects TRBV20-1 to TRBJ2-5, with D perhaps matching TRBD1 or TRBD2 (6 bases each). V lost 0 bases and J lost 4, with 18 bases in between. Germline values: CDR1 DFQATT, CDR2 SNEGSKA (reference sequence). The CDR3 sequence is 16 residues long. CDR3 bases: TGCAGTGCTAGAGATACCGAGCGCCGGGGGCCAGAGACCCAGTACTTC. Protein: CSARDTERRGPETQYF.

This chain joins TRBV19 and TRBJ1-1; the D gene is possibly TRBD1 (5 bases). V lost 4 bases, J lost 5 bases, and 17 bases lay in between. The germline V gene has CDR1 LNHDA and CDR2 SQIVND (reference sequence). CDR3 size: 15 residues. Here the CDR3 DNA reads TGTGCCAGTAGTACCCCCCGGGCGGGGGAGACTGAAGCTTTCTTT. Amino acid sequence: CASSTPRAGETEAFF.

This chain links TRBV9 with TRBJ1-6; 7 nucleotides agree with TRBD1. CDR1 is SGDLS, CDR2 YYNGEE, per germline. The V gene end was trimmed by 2 bases and the J gene end by 7 bases; junction bases not matched to a gene: 15. The CDR3 totals 18 residues. CDR3 region: CASSVAPTRQGLNSPLHF. The CDR3 DNA sequence: TGTGCCAGCAGCGTCGCCCCCACCCGACAGGGCCTAAATTCACCCCTCCACTTT.

V usage is TRBV19 and J usage is TRBJ1-2, with D uncertain. The V gene's germline CDR1 is LNHDA and CDR2 SQIVND (reference sequence). The germline V and J ends were trimmed by 6 bases and 3 bases, with 11 bases remaining between them. CDR3 length: 13 residues. CDR3 DNA: TGTGCCAGTAGCCCGCGGACGGACTATGGCTACACCTTC. Translating gives CASSPRTDYGYTF.

The genes are TRBV5-1 and TRBJ2-7; D is uncertain. Germline loops: CDR1 SGHRS, CDR2 YFSETQ. The CDR3 runs 15 residues. The V and J ends lost 1 base and 3 bases respectively, with 14 bases between them. The CDR3 is CASSLRVGQIYEQYF. The CDR3 DNA reads TGCGCCAGCAGCTTGAGAGTTGGGCAGATCTACGAGCAGTACTTC.

V gene TRBV6-5 combines with J gene TRBJ2-2, with 7 bases matching TRBD2. Germline V gene data show CDR1 as MNHEY and CDR2 as SVGAGI. CDR3 length: 14 residues. The ends lost 5 bases at V and 1 base at J; junction bases unmatched: 1. The CDR3 spells CASSRTRNTGELFF. The CDR3 nucleotides are TGTGCCAGCAGTAGGACTAGGAACACCGGGGAGCTGTTTTTT.

The genes are TRBV12-3 or TRBV12-4 and TRBJ2-2; a weak D match, TRBD2 (5 bases). The CDR3 has 12 residues. Deletions cut 5 bases from V and 5 bases from J, with 6 bases between. CDR3 sequence reads: CASSRGTGELFF. As DNA, the CDR3 is TGTGCCAGCAGTCGGGGTACCGGGGAGCTGTTTTTT.

The chain couples TRBV18 to TRBJ2-5; no clear D. Germline V gives CDR1 KGHSH, CDR2 LQKENI. Trimming shortened V by 1 base and J by 4 bases, and 10 bases separated the two germline ends. This CDR3 comprises 14 residues. The CDR3 coding sequence is TGTGCCAGCTCACCACAAGTTTCCCGAGAGACCCAGTACTTC. It yields the protein CASSPQVSRETQYF.

The chain recombines TRBV29-1 with TRBJ2-2; 11 nucleotides agree with TRBD1. V trimming: 7 bases; J trimming: 4 bases; junction bases outside the gene matches: 14. Germline loops: CDR1 SQVTM, CDR2 ANQGSEA. The length of the CDR3 is 17 residues. CDR3: CSAKRTGGPASTGELFF. CDR3 nucleotides: TGCAGCGCCAAACGGACAGGGGGCCCCGCATCCACCGGGGAGCTGTTTTTT.

This chain links TRBV29-1 with TRBJ1-4, with D possibly TRBD1 on 6 matching bases. Germline values: CDR1 SQVTM, CDR2 ANQGSEA. V was cut by 7 bases and J by 8 bases, with 14 bases left in between. This CDR3 is 12 amino acids long. CDR3 sequence (DNA): TGCAGCGGCTCACAGGGTCACGAAAAACTGTTTTTT. This encodes CSGSQGHEKLFF. The entire variable domain, with the rest obtained from reference TRBV29-1 and TRBJ1-4, is as follows: SAVISQKPSRDICQRGTSLTIQCQVDSQVTMMFWYRQQPGQSLTLIATANQGSEATYESGFVIDKFPISRPNLTFSTLTVSNMSPEDSSIYLCSGSQGHEKLFFGSGTQLSVL.

The chain joins TRBV4-2 to TRBJ2-7; D is unresolved. Germline V gene sequence: CDR1 LGHNA, CDR2 YNFKEQ. With 1 base removed from V and 5 bases from J, the gap between germline ends came to 15 bases. This CDR3 has 15 amino acids. The CDR3 is CASSQVSAPLHEQYF. The DNA for the CDR3 is TGTGCCAGCAGCCAAGTATCAGCACCTTTGCACGAGCAGTACTTC.